This T cell receptor (beta chain) stems from a study of glioma-infiltrating T cells. Study-wide points: Shared blood CDR3 signature motifs marked patients with low tissue-blood divergence.

Amplification of TCR alpha and beta CDR3 regions from RNA used iRepertoire nested multiplex PCR. TCRdb ran MiXCR on the multiplex PCR reads and lists one entry per CDR3 protein. Here the sample spans more than 350,000 distinct CDR3 sequences, approximately 42% being singletons. Germline assignment: CDR1 KGHSH and CDR2 LQKENI. The CDR3 has 18 residues. The V end was cut by 0 bases, the J end by 7 bases, with 25 bases between. As to this clonotype: Its target is not known.

The genes are TRBV18 and TRBJ2-7; D might be TRBD1 (7 bases). Sequenced: glioma tissue, nonneoplastic brain tissue, or PBMCs (not recorded which). The clonotype was recovered from a human donor with low-grade glioma or glioblastoma, undergoing nonglioma brain surgery, or in good health (not recorded which). Here the CDR3 DNA reads TGTGCCAGCTCACCACCGAACACCATGACAGGGCTGGCGGGGGAGCAGTACTTC. It is translated as CASSPPNTMTGLAGEQYF.